This is a list of T cell receptor beta chains from one sample in a study of shared clonotypes between healthy human individuals. Method: immunoSEQ multiplex PCR; TCRdb's copy keeps in-frame clones and lacks some. The sample contains 2 million to 2.5 million clones, around 90% of which appear only once. What was sequenced was naive CD4+ T cells from PBMCs. These receptors all come from a man between 18 and 35 years old in good health. Some clones in this sample may be carry-over from other donors' samples. The CDR3 runs from the conserved cysteine through the conserved F or W. Fields, in order: V gene, D gene, clone size, J gene, CDR3 DNA, CDR3 protein. D genes are given only for firm matches. For some rows the clone size is stated as once, few or many, or as a class when expanded; others skip it.

>TRBV19|NA|NA|TRBJ1-5
TGTGCCAGTGAGGGGTTGAGTAATCAGCCCCAGCATTTT
CASEGLSNQPQHF
>TRBV28|NA|NA|TRBJ2-3
TGTGCCAGCAGTTTGGGGGGAATACAGGTCCGGACAGATACGCAGTATTTT
CASSLGGIQVRTDTQYF
>TRBV21-1|NA|NA|TRBJ2-7
TGTGCCAGCAGCAAAGATGGGCTAGCGGGAGTTCCCTACGAGCAGTACTTC
CASSKDGLAGVPYEQYF
>TRBV19|NA|once|TRBJ1-4
TGTGCCAGTAGCTTGACCGGATTACCGAATGAAAAACTGTTTTTT
CASSLTGLPNEKLFF
>TRBV7-2|NA|NA|TRBJ2-1
TGTGCCAGCAGCCTAGAACGGGGTGGTGAGCAGTTCTTC
CASSLERGGEQFF
>TRBV5-1|NA|NA|TRBJ2-2
TGCGCCAGCAGCCCATACCCCCCGGGGAACACCGGGGAGCTGTTTTTT
CASSPYPPGNTGELFF
>TRBV18|TRBD1|NA|TRBJ2-7
TGTGCCAGCTCATCGGGGACAGGGCAGTCCTACGAGCAGTACTTC
CASSSGTGQSYEQYF
>TRBV29-1|NA|NA|TRBJ1-2
TGCAGCGGGGGGGGCCAGCCGCCCGGTCAGAACACCTTC
CSGGGQPPGQNTF
>TRBV6-5|NA|NA|TRBJ2-2
TGTGCCACATCGGGACCGAACACCGGGGAGCTGTTTTTT
CATSGPNTGELFF
>TRBV9|TRBD2|NA|TRBJ2-1
TGTGCCAGCAGCGTAACTAGCGGGACCTACAATGAGCAGTTCTTC
CASSVTSGTYNEQFF
>TRBV7-2|NA|NA|TRBJ1-3
TGTGCCAGCAGCTCCCTTGGAGGGTTCTCTGGAAACACCATATATTTT
CASSSLGGFSGNTIYF
>TRBV10-3|TRBD1|NA|TRBJ2-6
TGTGCCACCCACGACGGGGACAGCTCTGGGGCCAACGTCCTGACTTTC
CATHDGDSSGANVLTF
>TRBV28|TRBD1|NA|TRBJ1-3
TGTGCCAGCACCCCTCCGGGGACAGTGACCGGAAACACCATATATTTT
CASTPPGTVTGNTIYF
>TRBV15|NA|NA|TRBJ1-3
TGTGCCACCAGCAGAGACAGGGCGATCTCTGGAAACACCATATATTTT
CATSRDRAISGNTIYF
>TRBV4-1|NA|NA|TRBJ2-5
TGCGCCAGCAGCCTGACTAGGGCCGAGACCCAGTACTTC
CASSLTRAETQYF
>TRBV28|TRBD1|NA|TRBJ1-5
TGTGCCAGCAGTCCCCAGGGGGCCGGCAATCAGCCCCAGCATTTT
CASSPQGAGNQPQHF
>TRBV6-1|TRBD1|once|TRBJ1-4
TGTGCCAGCAGTCCCGTGGACAGGGGAAGTGAAAAACTGTTTTTT
CASSPVDRGSEKLFF